This TCR beta chain was identified during a study of long-term antiretroviral therapy in people with HIV (dated by TCRdb to the early 2020s). For the wider study: The earliest samples were collected approximately a decade before the 2015 WHO recommendation for immediate ART, a period when ART was typically delayed until CD4 counts fell. This retrospective serial study examined whether starting ART and sustained HIV suppression were associated with changes in the composition and diversity of the TRB repertoire in peripheral blood. A total of roughly 200 cryopreserved PBMC samples came from 30 adults with confirmed HIV infection and were collected serially over a mean of roughly 6 years (range 1-12). Among the roughly 30 participants with HIV, more than ten were female. Test extractions of a monoclonal T-cell line alongside some 35 polyclonal samples showed no cross-contamination during QIAcube processing.

The study at large found these results: The samples span the years 2004 to 2017, and the ART regimens used at that time may not be as effective as current regimens. Because PBMC availability was limited, only the TCR beta chain was sequenced, with no alpha chain pairing. ART initiation was associated with a significant increase in TRB diversity, but diversity stayed significantly below transplant donor controls even after long-term ART. Inferences about post-ART repertoire changes are limited because no data were available on ART adherence, viral resistance or therapy changes. At every time point, the repertoire was dominated by expanded TRB clones first identified before ART initiation, although this dominance fluctuated and, in many PLHIV, declined after ART. Narrower CDR3 length ranges were observed in HIV repertoires than in controls, and an antigen-experienced repertoire with only a slight naive shift after ART was suggested by the network structure. Because cell numbers in pre-ART samples were limited, unsorted PBMC were profiled instead of sorted CD4+ and CD8+ T cells.

The immunoSEQ hsTCRB v3.0 assay was used at survey level resolution to sequence the TRB variable region. TRB sequencing targeted a depth of about 40,000-55,000 T-cell genomes per sample. Pooled TRB libraries were sequenced on an Illumina MiSeq with a v3 150-cycle kit. On the study's bioinformatics: Repertoire analysis ran in R within a reproducible Nextflow workflow covering QC, data transformation and analysis. Custom analyses were implemented in LymphoSeq2, an R package for AIRR-Seq data exploration. A few samples yielding fewer than 5000 total TRB sequences were excluded, leaving 150 to 200 analyzed HIV repertoires. Among the 170 to 200 HIV repertoires that were kept, 59 were collected before ART initiation and roughly 130 were collected after ART initiation. Each repertoire was downsampled to 5000 TRB nucleotide sequences, and summary statistics were averaged across 100 downsampling iterations. Only TRB sequences with CDR3 regions of at least seven amino acids were retained for analysis. Diversity was measured with a Shannon entropy-derived clonality score and the Gini coefficient. In the repertoire networks, any two of the top 5000 CDR3 amino acid sequences were linked whenever the two sequences differed by an edit distance of one. Antigen specificity groups and MHC restriction were predicted for TRB CDR3 amino acid sequences with GLIPH2. To flag known associations with CMV, EBV, HIV or tissue antigens, CDR3 amino acid sequences were compared against VDJdb and McPAS-TCR. Pre-ART, post-ART and control groups were compared with Wilcoxon signed-rank tests and Holm-Bonferroni correction. TCRdb holds this immuneACCESS table with in-frame rearrangements only. Some clones are missing; in checked studies, unresolved V genes explain under half, and the rest has no known cause. V and J calls and clone size are copied from that table; D and trimming were computed from the DNA. The sample data list about 43,000 clones, and around nine tenths of these were observed just once. The top ten clones comprise around 5.4% of the sample.

For this clone: The target of this receptor is not known. Within one base of it there is no much larger clone, and no base qualities were kept.

V and J lose 1 base and 6 bases, and a span of 13 bases separates them. Via the germline V gene, CDR1 is SGHAT and CDR2 FQNNGV. The CDR3 starts with the cysteine, ends with the phenylalanine, and has 14 residues. Of all the DNA, just the CDR3 is kept, 42 bases in frame from base 1. To be included, a participant needed at least one PBMC sample from before ART initiation plus at least two post-ART samples. Every participant with HIV received treatment in the United States of America. Before DNA extraction, cryopreserved samples containing about 0.9-10 million PBMC were thawed and washed. At the time of the earliest PBMC sample, participants with HIV were aged between about 20 and 55 years. Each participant contributed PBMC samples from 1-4 timepoints before ART initiation and 2-8 timepoints after ART initiation, with a median of 7 samples. For every participant, serial HIV viral load, CD4+ T-cell count, ART history and demographic data were obtained. A Qiagen kit on a QIAcube was used to extract genomic DNA from unsorted PBMC, with samples processed in batches of 12.

This TCR was sampled from a woman aged 45-65 years with HIV. The chain links TRBV11-2 with TRBJ2-7; the D gene could be either TRBD1 or TRBD2, each agreeing at 5 bases. The sample here was unsorted PBMCs, taken 0.1 years before starting antiretroviral therapy. The encoded CDR3 is CASSLARGVGEQYF. The base sequence is TGTGCCAGCAGCTTAGCGAGAGGGGTCGGCGAGCAGTACTTC. The variable domain in full, with residues beyond the CDR3 obtained from the reference TRBV11-2 and TRBJ2-7 genes, is EAGVAQSPRYKIIEKRQSVAFWCNPISGHATLYWYQQILGQGPKLLIQFQNNGVVDDSQLPKDRFSAERLKGVDSTLKIQPAKLEDSAVYLCASSLARGVGEQYFGPGTRLTVT.